This TCR beta chain was recovered during a study of blood T cell repertoires in COVID-19 (dated by TCRdb to the early 2020s). For the study in its entirety: The collaborator samples originated in the United States, Italy and Spain and spanned the acute and convalescent phases of COVID-19. A de-identified subject ID, COVID-19 status, age in years and sex were almost always included in the sample metadata. The samples were drawn from two sources: the first 160 participants of the ongoing ImmuneRACE study, and approximately 1,300 subjects contributed by 6 global collaborators. Deeply sampled blood TCRbeta repertoires from subjects exposed to, actively infected with, or recovered from COVID-19 were included in the dataset. A freely available public database, intended as a resource for researchers studying the immune response to SARS-CoV-2, is where the repertoires were released. HLA class I and class II types, where available, came from metadata supplied by the sample provider rather than from assay-based typing. The prospective study material was composed of cDNA or gDNA derived from T cells, B-cell-depleted T cells, or PBMCs. General conclusions and limits of the study: The amount of clinical and demographic metadata varied by source and participant and was provided uncurated.

Participants in the prospective study were enrolled through a virtual design, were aged about 18 to 89 years, and lived in under 25 United States geographic areas. In the prospective study, participants were assigned to cohorts based on the clinical history participants reported in a screening survey and a study questionnaire. In the prospective study, whole blood, serum and a nasopharyngeal or oropharyngeal swab were collected from each participant by mobile phlebotomists. Over a roughly 2-month period, participants in the prospective study had the option of providing additional blood draws and questionnaires. Prospective study blood samples were shipped either frozen or at room temperature before DNA extraction. Notes on this clone: What antigen it recognizes has not been identified. Base qualities are not at hand, and no much larger clone is one base apart.

The immunoSEQ Assay, a bias-controlled multiplex PCR, was used to amplify TCRbeta CDR3 regions from genomic DNA. The source study handled its data this way. Nucleated cell counts per sample were estimated from amplification of reference gene primers within the assay. To quantify the absolute abundance of each unique TCRbeta CDR3 rearrangement, sequence reads were collapsed and filtered. For each sample, productive Simpson clonality was calculated by taking the square root of Simpson's diversity index across productive rearrangements. TCRdb obtained this table from immuneACCESS and retained in-frame rearrangements with V and J assigned. These tables miss some clones; where compared with another copy, unresolved V genes account for less than half of the shortfall, and the remainder is unexplained. From that table come the V and J calls and clone size; the DNA was used to work out D and trimming. The sample table contains under 250,000 clones; only one count was recorded for around 81% of them. Of the sample, 8.5% to 10% falls within the top ten clones.

The clonotype originates from a woman aged 50 to 60 with acute COVID-19. The sequencing sample was made of PBMCs or T cells enriched from blood (not recorded which).

The nucleotide sequence reads TGTGCCTGGAGTGTCGGGGGAGTAGGATATGGCTACACCTTC. Its translation is CAWSVGGVGYGYTF. This chain is built from TRBV30 and TRBJ1-2; possibly the D gene is TRBD1, per 5 matching bases. V sheds 0 bases and J sheds 5 bases, leaving 13 bases between their ends. The CDR3 holds 14 amino acids from the cysteine to the phenylalanine. The retained sequence is limited to the CDR3, 42 bases, with the frame set at the first base. The germline V gene (reference sequence) provides CDR1 GTSNPN and CDR2 SVGIG.